The 29 T cell receptor beta chains below were found in one sample sequenced in a study of graft-versus-host responses after intestinal transplantation. No antigen has been assigned to these receptors. Assay: immunoSEQ multiplex PCR; the TCRdb copy retains only in-frame clones and omits some. The table includes over 45,000 clones, 70% to 90% detected once. The input for sequencing was unstimulated CD4+ T cells sorted from spleen or lymph node cells, taken before transplant. These receptors all stem from a human donor who was the organ donor for an intestinal transplant.

The rearrangement joins TRBV28 to TRBJ2-6; 7 nucleotides agree with TRBD2. CDR1 and CDR2 (germline): MDHEN, SYDVKM. This CDR3 comprises 15 residues. Trimming cost V 6 bases and J 1 base; bases outside gene matches: 3. CDR3 in amino acids: CASRAGGSGANVLTF. CDR3 in DNA: TGTGCCAGCAGAGCCGGGGGGTCTGGGGCCAACGTCCTGACTTTC. Complete variable domain (other parts from reference TRBV28 and TRBJ2-6): DVKVTQSSRYLVKRTGEKVFLECVQDMDHENMFWYRQDPGLGLRLIYFSYDVKMKEKGDIPEGYSVSREKKERFSLILESASTNQTSMYLCASRAGGSGANVLTFGAGSRLTVL.

The CDR3 nucleotides read TGTGCCAGCAGCCCCCTTCCGGGAGAGAGCTACGAGCAGTACTTC. Protein product: CASSPLPGESYEQYF. The V gene is TRBV7-9, the J gene TRBJ2-7; tentatively, D is TRBD2 (6 bases). V was cut by 5 bases and J by 3 bases, with 17 bases left in between. The CDR3 length is 15 residues. Germline V gene data show CDR1 as SEHNR and CDR2 as FQNEAQ (reference sequence).

The V and J genes are TRBV7-3 and TRBJ2-1; 7 bases agree with TRBD1. Per the germline V gene, CDR1 is SGHTA and CDR2 is FQGTGA. The CDR3 runs 16 residues. Trimming cost V 5 bases and J 5 bases; bases outside gene matches: 12. The CDR3 protein is CASSPTGQAGDNEQFF. CDR3 sequence (DNA): TGTGCCAGCAGCCCTACAGGACAGGCAGGAGACAATGAGCAGTTCTTC.

CDR3: CASSLSSGNTGELFF. DNA of the CDR3: TGTGCCAGCAGCTTATCTAGCGGGAACACCGGGGAGCTGTTTTTT. V is TRBV7-2 and J is TRBJ2-2; 7 bases are a match to TRBD2. After removal of 2 bases from V and 1 base from J, the junction contained 1 base not matched to a gene. The CDR3 length is 15 residues. CDR1 SGHTA and CDR2 FQGNSA come from the germline V gene.

The chain has TRBV2 and TRBJ2-1, with TRBD2 matching over 14 bases. Germline V gene data show CDR1 as SNHLY and CDR2 as FYNNEI. The V and J ends lost 6 bases and 6 bases, in that order; junction bases with no gene match: 4. The CDR3 consists of 15 residues. The CDR3 loop is CASSAGLAGANEQFF. CDR3 nucleotide sequence: TGTGCCAGCAGCGCGGGACTAGCGGGAGCCAATGAGCAGTTCTTC.

Only one count was recorded for this clone. The chain employs TRBV28 and TRBJ1-2; tentative D call: TRBD1 (6 bases). V was shortened by 4 bases and J by 7 bases, with 22 bases between the two germline ends. The CDR3 loop spans 16 amino acids. Germline CDR1 reads MDHEN; CDR2 reads SYDVKM. The CDR3 spells CASSSAGAPTTIGYTF. The DNA for the CDR3 is TGTGCCAGCAGTTCGGCAGGGGCCCCGACTACTATTGGCTACACCTTC.

The chain recombines TRBV30 with TRBJ2-5; 11 positions agree with TRBD2. The V gene end was trimmed by 5 bases and the J gene end by 3 bases; junction bases not matched to a gene: 2. In germline, CDR1 is GTSNPN, CDR2 SVGIG (reference sequence). The CDR3 consists of 13 residues. CDR3 sequence (DNA): TGTGCCTGGGGGACTAGCGGTAAAGAGACCCAGTACTTC. This sequence encodes CAWGTSGKETQYF.

In its sample, this clone was seen a few times. The rearrangement links TRBV28 to TRBJ2-1, with no clear D. Trimming shortened V by 7 bases and J by 1 base, and 8 bases separated the two germline ends. In germline, CDR1 is MDHEN, CDR2 SYDVKM. The CDR3 runs 13 residues. The CDR3 nucleotides read TGTGCCAGCACTACTACATCCTACAATGAGCAGTTCTTC. Protein sequence: CASTTTSYNEQFF.

The chain carries TRBV20-1 and TRBJ2-7; 8 nucleotides line up with TRBD2. V lost 6 bases and J lost 4; bases outside the gene matches: 2. Germline V gene data show CDR1 as DFQATT and CDR2 as SNEGSKA (reference sequence). The CDR3 length is 11 residues. This CDR3 reads CSAGGGYEQYF. CDR3 sequence (DNA): TGCAGTGCAGGCGGGGGGTACGAGCAGTACTTC.

The chain combines TRBV2 with TRBJ1-4; D possibly corresponds to TRBD1 (5 bases). CDR3 length: 16 amino acids. Trimming stripped 3 bases from V and 6 bases from J, with 17 bases between. The germline V gene encodes CDR1 SNHLY and CDR2 FYNNEI. The CDR3 DNA reads as TGTGCCAGCAGTGATATGCCGGCAGGGAAACATGAAAAACTGTTTTTT. The encoded protein is CASSDMPAGKHEKLFF.

In nucleotides, the CDR3 is TGTGCCAGCAGTGACCGGGACAGCCTATACGAGCAGTACTTC. This codes for CASSDRDSLYEQYF. The chain carries TRBV6-5 and TRBJ2-7; 7 nucleotides align to TRBD1. The V gene's germline CDR1 is MNHEY and CDR2 SVGAGI. V dropped 5 bases and J dropped 4; count of bases not matched to a gene: 8. This CDR3 comprises 14 residues.

The gene calls are TRBV15 and TRBJ1-5, with D tentatively TRBD1 (6 bases). Trimming took off 5 bases at V and 6 bases at J, with 17 bases between the two ends. Germline CDR1 is LNHNV and CDR2 is YYDKDF (reference sequence). The CDR3 extends over 15 amino acids. The CDR3 sequence is CATSPWTGGAQPQHF. As DNA, the CDR3 is TGTGCCACCAGCCCTTGGACGGGGGGGGCTCAGCCCCAGCATTTT.

The chain carries TRBV9 and TRBJ1-2; possibly TRBD1 for D (5 bases). V lost 3 bases to trimming and J lost 5 bases, with 11 bases between them. This CDR3 region has 13 residues. Germline CDR1 is SGDLS and CDR2 is YYNGEE. DNA for the CDR3: TGTGCCAGCAGCGCCTCTAGGGGATATGGCTACACCTTC. This encodes CASSASRGYGYTF.

The rearrangement joins TRBV9 to TRBJ1-3; D is possibly TRBD1 (5 bases). V lost 0 bases, J lost 4 bases, and 14 bases lay in between. There are 16 residues in the CDR3. Germline lookup yields CDR1 SGDLS and CDR2 YYNGEE. CDR3 DNA: TGTGCCAGCAGCGTAGAGGCCCTACACAGGGGAAACACCATATATTTT. Encoded protein: CASSVEALHRGNTIYF.

In DNA form, the CDR3 reads TGTGCCAGCAGGTCCCCCGGGACTAGCGGGAGCGAGCAGTACTTC. This sequence encodes CASRSPGTSGSEQYF. V is TRBV6-5 and J is TRBJ2-7, with 14 bases that match TRBD2. J lost 6 bases, V lost 6 bases, and 7 bases had no gene match. Germline CDR1 and CDR2: MNHEY and SVGAGI. This CDR3 comprises 15 residues.

This clone was observed a single time. The chain has TRBV6-5 and TRBJ1-4; D is perhaps TRBD1 (5 bases). Per the germline V gene, CDR1 is MNHEY and CDR2 is SVGAGI. The CDR3 is made up of 14 amino acids. The ends were cut back, 6 bases at V and 3 bases at J, with 11 bases in the middle. The CDR3: CASRAGGANEKLFF. Here the CDR3 DNA reads TGTGCCAGCAGGGCGGGGGGGGCTAATGAAAAACTGTTTTTT.

V usage is TRBV6-5 and J usage is TRBJ1-1; 11 bases match TRBD1. Trimming at V came to 5 bases and at J to 6 bases, leaving 2 bases not matched to a gene. Germline V CDR1 and CDR2: MNHEY, SVGAGI. This CDR3 has 13 amino acids. CDR3 DNA sequence: TGTGCCAGCAGTCCGGGACAGGGGGCTGAAGCTTTCTTT. Protein product: CASSPGQGAEAFF.

This chain connects TRBV30 to TRBJ2-4, with 7 nucleotides matching TRBD1. V lost 2 bases and J lost 14; bases outside the gene matches: 9. The germline gives CDR1 GTSNPN, CDR2 SVGIG (reference sequence). The CDR3 length is 12 residues. This CDR3 is CAWSPATGNKYF. In DNA form, the CDR3 reads TGTGCCTGGAGTCCCGCGACAGGGAACAAGTACTTC. The variable domain in full, completed from reference TRBV30 and TRBJ2-4, reads SQTIHQWPATLVQPVGSPLSLECTVEGTSNPNLYWYRQAAGRGLQLLFYSVGIGQISSEVPQNLSASRPQDRQFILSSKKLLLSDSGFYLCAWSPATGNKYFGAGTRLSVL.

The chain uses TRBV4-1 and TRBJ2-2; 12 nucleotides align to TRBD2. V trimming: 1 base; J trimming: 4 bases; junction bases outside the gene matches: 10. This CDR3 is built from 19 residues. Looked up from germline, CDR1 is MGHRA and CDR2 is YSYEKL. CDR3: CASSQVSTSGRGGTGELFF. CDR3 sequence (DNA): TGCGCCAGCAGCCAAGTATCGACTAGCGGGAGAGGGGGCACCGGGGAGCTGTTTTTT.

This chain connects TRBV28 to TRBJ1-3, with 7 nucleotides matching TRBD1. Looked up from germline, CDR1 is MDHEN and CDR2 is SYDVKM. This CDR3 has 17 residues. Germline trimming cut 6 bases from V and 0 bases from J; bases unmatched to any gene: 11. CDR3 bases: TGTGCCAGCAGGGCTCGGGGGACAGTGAGCTCTGGAAACACCATATATTTT. Its translation is CASRARGTVSSGNTIYF.

This chain connects TRBV27 to TRBJ2-7; no clear D gene. The CDR3 contains 14 residues. With 3 bases removed from V and 2 bases from J, the gap between germline ends came to 11 bases. Germline V lookup: CDR1 MNHEY, CDR2 SMNVEV (reference sequence). The CDR3, as DNA: TGTGCCAGCAGTTTGACCTACAGAGCCTACGAGCAGTACTTC. Protein product: CASSLTYRAYEQYF.

The chain recombines TRBV5-4 with TRBJ2-7; D unresolved. This CDR3 spans 13 amino acids. Germline V gene lookup returns CDR1 SGHNT and CDR2 YYREEE (reference sequence). V lost 2 bases to trimming and J lost 0 bases, with 6 bases between them. The CDR3 here is CASSFLDSYEQYF. CDR3 bases: TGTGCCAGCAGCTTTTTAGACTCCTACGAGCAGTACTTC. The full variable domain, completed using reference TRBV5-4 and TRBJ2-7, is ETGVTQSPTHLIKTRGQQVTLRCSSQSGHNTVSWYQQALGQGPQFIFQYYREEENGRGNFPPRFSGLQFPNYSSELNVNALELDDSALYLCASSFLDSYEQYFGPGTRLTVT.

This rearrangement joins TRBV27 to TRBJ2-7; possible D gene TRBD2, 6 bases. Germline CDR1 reads MNHEY; CDR2 reads SMNVEV (reference sequence). Trimming took off 7 bases at V and 0 bases at J, with 10 bases between the two ends. The CDR3 runs 13 residues. Written as DNA, the CDR3 is TGTGCCAGCAAGAGGGGAGGCTCCTACGAGCAGTACTTC. This gives the protein CASKRGGSYEQYF.

This sequence joins TRBV6-5 and TRBJ2-1, with TRBD2 matching 11 bases. CDR1 and CDR2 (germline): MNHEY, SVGAGI. The V segment lost 0 bases and the J segment 6 bases; nucleotides outside the gene matches: 4. This CDR3 comprises 16 residues. This CDR3 reads CASSYSTSGIANEQFF. CDR3 sequence (DNA): TGTGCCAGCAGTTACTCGACTAGCGGGATTGCCAATGAGCAGTTCTTC.

The chain links TRBV28 to TRBJ2-7, with a possible D match to TRBD2 (5 bases). CDR1 and CDR2 from the germline V gene are MDHEN and SYDVKM. V lost 6 bases, J lost 3 bases, and 9 bases lay in between. The CDR3 runs 12 residues. The CDR3 DNA follows: TGTGCCAGCAGGACGAGGGTCTACGAGCAGTACTTC. Amino acid sequence: CASRTRVYEQYF. The entire variable domain, with the rest obtained from reference TRBV28 and TRBJ2-7, is as follows: DVKVTQSSRYLVKRTGEKVFLECVQDMDHENMFWYRQDPGLGLRLIYFSYDVKMKEKGDIPEGYSVSREKKERFSLILESASTNQTSMYLCASRTRVYEQYFGPGTRLTVT.

The genes are TRBV28 and TRBJ2-7; D ambiguous. V lost 2 bases, J lost 2 bases, and 7 bases lay in between. Germline V gene data show CDR1 as MDHEN and CDR2 as SYDVKM. The CDR3 length is 13 residues. The DNA for the CDR3 is TGTGCCAGCAGTTTAAATCGGGCCTACGAGCAGTACTTC. Translated: CASSLNRAYEQYF. The variable domain in full, completed from reference TRBV28 and TRBJ2-7, reads DVKVTQSSRYLVKRTGEKVFLECVQDMDHENMFWYRQDPGLGLRLIYFSYDVKMKEKGDIPEGYSVSREKKERFSLILESASTNQTSMYLCASSLNRAYEQYFGPGTRLTVT.

The V and J genes are TRBV5-1 and TRBJ2-7; 8 bases fit TRBD1. J was trimmed by 2 bases and V by 0 bases; bases with no gene match: 4. The CDR3 covers 15 residues. Germline assignment: CDR1 SGHRS and CDR2 YFSETQ. CDR3 sequence (DNA): TGCGCCAGCAGCTTGGCTTCGACAGGGGCCTACGAGCAGTACTTC. Translating it yields CASSLASTGAYEQYF. Combining the CDR3 with reference TRBV5-1 and TRBJ2-7 gives the whole variable domain KAGVTQTPRYLIKTRGQQVTLSCSPISGHRSVSWYQQTPGQGLQFLFEYFSETQRNKGNFPGRFSGRQFSNSRSEMNVSTLELGDSALYLCASSLASTGAYEQYFGPGTRLTVT.

The genes are TRBV28 and TRBJ1-4; TRBD1 agrees at 7 bases. This CDR3 has 15 residues. Germline V gene sequence: CDR1 MDHEN, CDR2 SYDVKM. The V gene end was trimmed by 4 bases and the J gene end by 8 bases; junction bases not matched to a gene: 10. The CDR3 protein is CASSSLTGMTEKLFF. The CDR3 bases are TGTGCCAGCAGTTCCCTGACAGGGATGACCGAAAAACTGTTTTTT. The complete variable domain, with remaining parts taken from reference TRBV28 and TRBJ1-4, reads DVKVTQSSRYLVKRTGEKVFLECVQDMDHENMFWYRQDPGLGLRLIYFSYDVKMKEKGDIPEGYSVSREKKERFSLILESASTNQTSMYLCASSSLTGMTEKLFFGSGTQLSVL.

J is TRBJ1-2 and V is TRBV6-5, with TRBD1 matching 9 bases. CDR1 is MNHEY, CDR2 SVGAGI, per germline. This CDR3 is built from 15 residues. V gave up 0 bases and J gave up 8 bases; unmatched junction bases: 7. The CDR3 bases are TGTGCCAGCAGTTACTCGCTCCGGGACAGGGAAGGCTACACCTTC. It encodes CASSYSLRDREGYTF.